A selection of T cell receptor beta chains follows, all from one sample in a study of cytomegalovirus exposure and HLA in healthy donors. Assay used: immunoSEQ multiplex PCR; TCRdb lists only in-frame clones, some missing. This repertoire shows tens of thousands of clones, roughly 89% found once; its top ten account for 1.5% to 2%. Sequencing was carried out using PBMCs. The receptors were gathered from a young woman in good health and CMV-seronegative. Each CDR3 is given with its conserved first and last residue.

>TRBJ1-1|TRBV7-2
CASSPPGLTREAFF
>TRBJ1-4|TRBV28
CASWGMQGANNEKLFF
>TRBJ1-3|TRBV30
CAWRRKGSGNTIYF
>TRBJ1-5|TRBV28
CASSSGPQHF
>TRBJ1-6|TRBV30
CAWSVWDKDSPLHF
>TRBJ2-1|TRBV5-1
CASSFHSGTAYNEQFF
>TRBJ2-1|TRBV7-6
CASSFHPSGGQNEYEQFF
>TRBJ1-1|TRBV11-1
CASSLQTVNTEAFF
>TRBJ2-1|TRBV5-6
CASSLTPGHNEQFF
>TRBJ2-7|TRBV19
CAQPGADEQYF
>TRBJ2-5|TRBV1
CTSSQDPGRQQETQYF
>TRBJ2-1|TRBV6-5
CASTWGTGEGEQFF
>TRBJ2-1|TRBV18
CASSPVPGNNEQFF
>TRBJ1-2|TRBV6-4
CASSDSLWGQGLYGYTF
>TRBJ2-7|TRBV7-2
CASSLLRLDREQYF
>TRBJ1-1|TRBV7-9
CASSLEDRRDTEAFF
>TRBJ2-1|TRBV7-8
CASSLAGGYNEQFF
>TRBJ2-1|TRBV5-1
CASSPPITSGSGFGEQFF
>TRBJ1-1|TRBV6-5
CASSSDREAFF
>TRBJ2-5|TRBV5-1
CASSLAVLAGQQETQYF
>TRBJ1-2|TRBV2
CASSDSGFGRDNYGYTF
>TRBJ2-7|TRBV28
CASSLDGLAGGSYEQYF
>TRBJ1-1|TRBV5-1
CASSLAGTGYIEAFF
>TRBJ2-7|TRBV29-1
CSARTGAPSEQYF
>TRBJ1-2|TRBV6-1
CASSEGTPDRVGYGYTF
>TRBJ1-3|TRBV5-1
CASSGTGTASSGNTIYF
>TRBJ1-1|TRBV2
CASSVDRVETEAFF
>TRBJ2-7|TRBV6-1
CASIGRTSGRAEQYF
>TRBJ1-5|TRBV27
CASSRTVMGNQPQHF
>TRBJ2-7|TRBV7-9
CASSPRELRGYEQYF
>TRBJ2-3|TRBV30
CAWSVVQGITSTDTQYF
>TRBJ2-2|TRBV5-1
CASSTLTGTGELFF
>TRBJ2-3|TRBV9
CASSAGGSTDTQYF
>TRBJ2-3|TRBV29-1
CSVERSRGGAADTQYF
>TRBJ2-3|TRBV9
CASSSRTGYTQYF
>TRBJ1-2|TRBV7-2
CASSPEGVGYTF
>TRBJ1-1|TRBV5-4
CASTSKERTEAFF
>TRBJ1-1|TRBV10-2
CASVDRMLSPNTEAFF
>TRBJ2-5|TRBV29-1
CSGTGGGETQYF
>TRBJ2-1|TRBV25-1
CASSDSRLAGGNNEQFF
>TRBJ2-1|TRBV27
CASRFGQGAEQFF
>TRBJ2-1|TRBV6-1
CASSEFGLQSRNEQFF
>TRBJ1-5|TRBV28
CASSRTVNQPQHF
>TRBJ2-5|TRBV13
CASSLRLAGARETQYF
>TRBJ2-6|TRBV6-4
CASSEQGFGANVLTF
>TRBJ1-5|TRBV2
CASSDPNQPQHF
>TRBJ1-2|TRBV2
CASIGDLGYGYTF
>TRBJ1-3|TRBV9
CASSPQDRVIGNTIYF
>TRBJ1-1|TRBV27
CASSFSRLGTEAFF
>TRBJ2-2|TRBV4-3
CASSQEGTGKTGELFF
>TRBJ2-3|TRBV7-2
CASSLRGLATADTQYF
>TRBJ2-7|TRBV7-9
CASSFSPLAGREQYF
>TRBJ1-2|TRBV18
CASSPRSIGDKGYTF
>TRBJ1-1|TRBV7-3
CASSLTRGNTEAFF
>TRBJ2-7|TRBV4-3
CASSQRTETHYEQYF